This is a list of T cell receptor beta chains from one sample in a study of blood T cells in healthy people across ages. TCRdb re-called the 5' RACE reads with MiXCR, one entry per CDR3 protein. The profile shows about 580,000 distinct CDR3 sequences, roughly 48% of them singletons. Sequencing was performed on blood. The source is a man older than 75 in good health. Each CDR3 is given with its conserved first and last residue. The D gene is left open where the match is weak. Some rows mark clone size as missing; the rest say once, few, many or name a class of expanded clone.

>NA|TRBJ2-3|TRBD2|TRBV12-3/TRBV12-4
TGTGCCAGCAGGCCCCGTTGGGGGGGGGACACAGATACGCAGTATTTT
CASRPRWGGDTDTQYF
>few|TRBJ2-7|TRBD2|TRBV11-2
TGTGCCAGCAGCTCGACTAGCAGCTCCTACGAGCAGTACTTC
CASSSTSSSYEQYF
>few|TRBJ1-2|NA|TRBV27
TGTGCCAGCAGTAGGTCGATCAACTATGGCTACACCTTC
CASSRSINYGYTF
>NA|TRBJ2-5|TRBD2|TRBV7-2
TGTGCCAGCCGCTTAGGACTAGCGGGGGGGCTGTCGGAGACCCAGTACTTC
CASRLGLAGGLSETQYF
>NA|TRBJ2-7|TRBD1|TRBV6-5
TGTGCCAGCAGTTTAAACCGGGACAGGGTACCCTACTTC
CASSLNRDRVPYF
>once|TRBJ2-1|TRBD2|TRBV6-5
TGTGCCAGCAGCCTCGGGACTAGCTACAATGGGCGGTTCTTC
CASSLGTSYNGRFF
>many|TRBJ2-7|TRBD1|TRBV6-5
TGTGCCAGCAGTCACGGGACAGGGAAAGGGAACGAGCAGTACTTC
CASSHGTGKGNEQYF
>NA|TRBJ1-1|NA|TRBV10-3
TGTGCCATCAGTGGGGGAGAAAGCGACTTTAACACTGAAGCTTTCTTT
CAISGGESDFNTEAFF
>NA|TRBJ1-4|NA|TRBV3-1
TGTGCCAGCAGCCAAGTCCCAAGGGGTTCGGAGGAAAAACTGTTTTTT
CASSQVPRGSEEKLFF
>few|TRBJ2-7|NA|TRBV11-1
TGTGCCAGCAGCCTTAACCCCGAAGGGGACCACGAGCAGTACTTC
CASSLNPEGDHEQYF
>NA|TRBJ2-7|TRBD2|TRBV10-3
TGTGCCATCAGTGGTCGGCAGCGGGGGGTCTCCTACAATGAGCAGTACTTC
CAISGRQRGVSYNEQYF
>few|TRBJ2-1|NA|TRBV5-1
TGCGCCAGCAGCCCCGAGGAGGGGAGCTCCTACAATGAGCAGTTCTTC
CASSPEEGSSYNEQFF
>NA|TRBJ2-1|TRBD1|TRBV20-1
TGCAGTGCTAGATTCTTGCAGGGGGCGATAAACAATGAGCAGTTCTTC
CSARFLQGAINNEQFF
>NA|TRBJ2-7|TRBD1|TRBV7-3
TGTGCCAGCAGCTTAACAGGGGGCAACGACGAGCAGTACTTC
CASSLTGGNDEQYF
>few|TRBJ2-1|TRBD2|TRBV2
TGTGCCAGCACCTTAGCGGGGGGGGTGAATGAGCAGTTCTTC
CASTLAGGVNEQFF
>few|TRBJ2-7|NA|TRBV7-2
TGTGCCAGCAGCTTTCGGGCAACCTACGAGCAGTACTTC
CASSFRATYEQYF
>NA|TRBJ2-7|TRBD1|TRBV29-1
TGCAGCACCAAGACAGGGGGGTCTAACGAGCAGTACTTC
CSTKTGGSNEQYF
>NA|TRBJ2-3|NA|TRBV12-3/TRBV12-4
TGTGCCAGCACCTTAGGAACTCGAGAGACGCAGTATTTT
CASTLGTRETQYF
>few|TRBJ2-5|TRBD2|TRBV20-1
TGCAGTGCTACTCCTCCTAGCGGGGGAGAAGAGACCCAGTACTTC
CSATPPSGGEETQYF
>NA|TRBJ2-7|TRBD2|TRBV28
TGTGCCAGCAGTCCCGGGGGGGGGTTAGCGTCCTACGAGCAGTACTTC
CASSPGGGLASYEQYF
>once|TRBJ2-5|TRBD2|TRBV5-6
TGTGCCAGCACCGAGTGGGGGGGGAAGACCCAGTACTTC
CASTEWGGKTQYF
>NA|TRBJ2-7|NA|TRBV27
TGTGCCAGCAGTGTGGTCGGACCCTACGAGCAGTACTTC
CASSVVGPYEQYF
>NA|TRBJ2-7|TRBD1|TRBV7-2
TGTGCCAGCAGCCACCCGGTGGGGGACAGGTACGAGCAGTACTTC
CASSHPVGDRYEQYF
>NA|TRBJ1-1|NA|TRBV29-1
TGCAGCGTGGGACGACACCAGAACACTGAAGCTTTCTTT
CSVGRHQNTEAFF
>NA|TRBJ2-7|NA|TRBV5-4
TGTGCCAGCAGCTTGGGGCAGGACATCCCATCCTACGAGCAGTACTTC
CASSLGQDIPSYEQYF
>NA|TRBJ2-1|TRBD2|TRBV7-2
TGTGCCAGCAGCCAGCAGTCTAGCGGGAGGGAAGAGACCCAGTTCTTC
CASSQQSSGREETQFF
>NA|TRBJ1-4|NA|TRBV7-2
TGTGCCAGCAGCCTTTACAGGGAGGAAAAACTGTTTTTT
CASSLYREEKLFF
>NA|TRBJ2-1|NA|TRBV19
TGTGCCAGTAAGGGATCGAGTAATGAGCAGTTCTTC
CASKGSSNEQFF
>NA|TRBJ1-6|NA|TRBV12-3/TRBV12-4
TGTGCCAGCAGCCACGGGTCACCCCTCCACTTT
CASSHGSPLHF
>NA|TRBJ2-1|NA|TRBV7-9
TGTGCCAGCAGCCCATCATCAGGCTTGGTTGAGCAGTTCTTC
CASSPSSGLVEQFF
>NA|TRBJ2-1|TRBD2|TRBV7-2
TGTGCCAGCAGCCCCCGACTAGCGGGAGCTAATAATGAGCAGTTCTTC
CASSPRLAGANNEQFF
>NA|TRBJ2-1|TRBD2|TRBV20-1
TGCAGTGCTAGGATGACTAGCGCGAGCGAGGGTGAGCAGTTCTTC
CSARMTSASEGEQFF
>NA|TRBJ2-7|TRBD1|TRBV6-5
TGTGCCAGCAAGCTAGGACAGGCTGACTGTACCCAGTACTTC
CASKLGQADCTQYF
>NA|TRBJ2-3|NA|TRBV24-1
TGTGCCACCAGTGATTTGCGGGGGAGGAGCACAGATACGCAGTATTTT
CATSDLRGRSTDTQYF
>NA|TRBJ2-7|NA|TRBV7-9
TGTGCCAGCAGCTTACCTACCCGGGGGGCTGTCTCCTACGAGCAGTACTTC
CASSLPTRGAVSYEQYF
>NA|TRBJ2-7|NA|TRBV2
TGTGCCAGCAGTGAGAGGGGAGGACCCCACGAGCAGTACTTC
CASSERGGPHEQYF
>few|TRBJ2-1|NA|TRBV3-1
TGTGCCAGCAGCCCCCAATGGGGTGGGCTTATGTATGAGCAGTTCTTC
CASSPQWGGLMYEQFF
>NA|TRBJ2-7|TRBD1|TRBV29-1
TGCAGCGTTCATCGGTGGGTGGCAGGGGGATACGAGCAGTACTTC
CSVHRWVAGGYEQYF
>NA|TRBJ1-6|NA|TRBV12-3/TRBV12-4
TGTGCCAGCAACGGGACTCCGGATTCACCCCTCCACTTT
CASNGTPDSPLHF
>NA|TRBJ2-4|NA|TRBV7-5
NA
CISVPEAPSGHQMVEQYF